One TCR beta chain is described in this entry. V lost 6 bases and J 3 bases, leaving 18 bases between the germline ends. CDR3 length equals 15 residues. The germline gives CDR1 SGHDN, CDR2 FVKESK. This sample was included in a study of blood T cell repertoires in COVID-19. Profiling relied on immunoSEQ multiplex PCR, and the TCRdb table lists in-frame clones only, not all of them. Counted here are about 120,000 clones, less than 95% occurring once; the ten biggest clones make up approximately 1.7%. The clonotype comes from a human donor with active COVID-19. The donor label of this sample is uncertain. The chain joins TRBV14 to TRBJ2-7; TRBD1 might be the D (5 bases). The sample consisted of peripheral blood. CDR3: CASRLTSGAHYEQYF. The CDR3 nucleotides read TGTGCCAGCAGACTAACCTCTGGGGCCCACTACGAGCAGTACTTC.